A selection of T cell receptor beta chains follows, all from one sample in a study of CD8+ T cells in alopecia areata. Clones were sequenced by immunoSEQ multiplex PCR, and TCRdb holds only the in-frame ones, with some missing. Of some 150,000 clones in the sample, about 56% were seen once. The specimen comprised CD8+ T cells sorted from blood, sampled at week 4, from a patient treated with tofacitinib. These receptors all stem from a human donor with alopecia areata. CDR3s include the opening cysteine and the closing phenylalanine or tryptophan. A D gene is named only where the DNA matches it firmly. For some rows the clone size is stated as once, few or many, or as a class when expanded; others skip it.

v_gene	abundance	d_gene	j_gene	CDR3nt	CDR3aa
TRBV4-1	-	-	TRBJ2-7	TGCGCCAGCAGCCAAAAACAAGGATCCTACGAGCAGTACTTC	CASSQKQGSYEQYF
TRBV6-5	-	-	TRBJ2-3	TGTGCCAGCAGTACCCCCAGGGGGGGCACAGATACGCAGTATTTT	CASSTPRGGTDTQYF
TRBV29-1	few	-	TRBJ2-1	TGCAGCGCCACTGGGGGGTCCCGCGATCTGTTCTTC	CSATGGSRDLFF
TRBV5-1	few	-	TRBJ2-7	TGCGCCAGCAGCTTGGAGGGACCTAACGAGCAGTACTTC	CASSLEGPNEQYF
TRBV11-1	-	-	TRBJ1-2	TGTGCCAGCAGTCTAGACGCAAACTATGGCTACACCTTC	CASSLDANYGYTF
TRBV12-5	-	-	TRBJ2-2	TGTGCTAGTGAGGGTCCCGGGGAGCTGTTTTTT	CASEGPGELFF
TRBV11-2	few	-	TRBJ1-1	TGTGCCAGCAGCCTAGGACCCGCAGGCTTCAACACTGAAGCTTTCTTT	CASSLGPAGFNTEAFF
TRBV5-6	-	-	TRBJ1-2	TGTGCCAGCAGCTTGGTCCAATGGGACACAGACTATGGCTACACCTTC	CASSLVQWDTDYGYTF
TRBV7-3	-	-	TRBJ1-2	TGTGCCAGCAGCTTAGGCAGGGGCGGTGGCTACACCTTC	CASSLGRGGGYTF
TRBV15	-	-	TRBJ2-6	TGTGCCACCAGCAGCGCCACAGGGTCTGGGGCCAACGTCCTGACTTTC	CATSSATGSGANVLTF
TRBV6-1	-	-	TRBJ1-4	TGTGCCAGCAGTGATCCCCCGTTTCCAACTAATGAAAAACTGTTTTTT	CASSDPPFPTNEKLFF
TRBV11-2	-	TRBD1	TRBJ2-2	TGTGCCAGCAGCTTGACAGGGGGCTCCGGGGAGCCGTTTTTT	CASSLTGGSGEPFF
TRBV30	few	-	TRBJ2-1	TGTGCCATGGACCCCTTGATCGAGCGCTACAATGAGCAGTTCTTC	CAMDPLIERYNEQFF
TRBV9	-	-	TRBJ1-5	TGTGCCAGCAGCGTCGATATGGATCAGCCCCAGCATTTT	CASSVDMDQPQHF